This entry concerns a single T cell receptor beta chain. The V and J ends lost 11 bases and 4 bases respectively, with 14 bases between them. This CDR3 has 12 amino acids. In germline, CDR1 is LNHDA, CDR2 SQIVND (reference sequence). The data are from a study of blood T cell repertoires in COVID-19. Overall study context: Donors in the United States, Italy and Spain gave samples during acute or convalescent COVID-19. Sources were T cells, B-cell-depleted T cells, or PBMCs; the material itself was cDNA or gDNA.

Under the authors' procedure: Amplification of reference gene primers was used by the study to estimate nucleated cell counts. The assay was immunoSEQ multiplex PCR, and TCRdb's table has in-frame clones only and misses some. V, J and clone size are taken as reported in that table, and D and trimming were inferred from the DNA itself. Among a few hundred thousand clones listed, around 88% were seen once. This sequence was found in a woman aged 25 to 45 who had recovered from COVID-19. The rearrangement joins TRBV19 to TRBJ1-1; D perhaps matches TRBD1 (5 bases). The sequenced material came from peripheral blood. CDR3: CAVSMGGTEAFF. The CDR3 coding sequence is TGTGCCGTTTCGATGGGGGGCACTGAAGCTTTCTTT.